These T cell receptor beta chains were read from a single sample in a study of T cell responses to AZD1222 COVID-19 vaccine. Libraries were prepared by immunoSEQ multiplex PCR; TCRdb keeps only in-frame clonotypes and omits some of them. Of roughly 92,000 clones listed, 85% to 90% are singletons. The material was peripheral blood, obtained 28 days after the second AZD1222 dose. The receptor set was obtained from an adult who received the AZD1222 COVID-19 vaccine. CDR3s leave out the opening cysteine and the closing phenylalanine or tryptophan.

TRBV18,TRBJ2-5,ASSPGQAQETQY
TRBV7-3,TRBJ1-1,ASSLRAQGNTEAF
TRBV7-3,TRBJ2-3,ASSLTTYGTQY
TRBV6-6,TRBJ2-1,ASSYSRGYEQF
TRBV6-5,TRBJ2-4,ASSERWTENIQY
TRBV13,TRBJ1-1,ASSLNAGRSAEAF
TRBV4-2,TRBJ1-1,ASSQTSNTEAF
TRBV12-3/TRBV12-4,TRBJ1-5,ASSLGQGGPQH
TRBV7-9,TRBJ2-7,ASSPGQGHEQY
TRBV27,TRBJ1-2,ASSNTGHSDGYT
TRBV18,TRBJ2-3,ASSPQESGGRNTQY
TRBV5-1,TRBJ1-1,ASSLNVQGSTEAF
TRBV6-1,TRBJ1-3,ASSEIPTGIVSGNTIY
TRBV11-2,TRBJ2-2,ASSRLGYTSAGELF
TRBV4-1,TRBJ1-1,ASSPFTDRNTEAF
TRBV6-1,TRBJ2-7,ASSTTGGTTYEQY
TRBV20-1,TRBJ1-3,SASPEGNTIY
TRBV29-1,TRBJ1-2,SVLTSSVRNYGYT
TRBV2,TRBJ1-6,ASSGTGGSGSPLH
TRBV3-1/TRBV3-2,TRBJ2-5,ASRLYSSGPQETQY
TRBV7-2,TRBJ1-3,ASSSYGNTIY
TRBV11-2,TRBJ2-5,ASSAPLEETQY
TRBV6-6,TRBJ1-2,ASSYGTGSGGYT
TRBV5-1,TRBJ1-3,ASSLSQDSGNTIY
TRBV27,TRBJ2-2,ASRQQAGELF
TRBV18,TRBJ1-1,ASSPRGGWGTEAF
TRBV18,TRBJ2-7,ASKTGSSSYEQY
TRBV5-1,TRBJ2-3,ASSPGDLLSLTFLRTDTQY
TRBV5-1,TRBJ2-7,ASSLVLAGGPSSYEQY
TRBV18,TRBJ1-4,ASSPGLNEKLF
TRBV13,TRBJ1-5,ASSPWPQH
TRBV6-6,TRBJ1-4,ASRPGPYEKLF
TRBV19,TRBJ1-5,ASSITTGNQPQH
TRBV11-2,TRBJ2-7,ASSDHKRGSYEQY
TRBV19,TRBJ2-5,ASSGGNRGETQY
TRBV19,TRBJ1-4,ASTPRSATNEKLF
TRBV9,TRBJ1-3,ASSVAGRGHSGNTIY
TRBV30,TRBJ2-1,AWSLTASGQF
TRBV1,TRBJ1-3,TSVGQALWSSGNTIY
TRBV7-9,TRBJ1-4,ASSFGSDNEKLF
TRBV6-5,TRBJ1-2,ASSQGARGYGYT
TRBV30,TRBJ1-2,AWARDRHGYT
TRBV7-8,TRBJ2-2,ASSLGYGRTGELF
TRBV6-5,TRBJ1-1,ASLGDRGGTEAF